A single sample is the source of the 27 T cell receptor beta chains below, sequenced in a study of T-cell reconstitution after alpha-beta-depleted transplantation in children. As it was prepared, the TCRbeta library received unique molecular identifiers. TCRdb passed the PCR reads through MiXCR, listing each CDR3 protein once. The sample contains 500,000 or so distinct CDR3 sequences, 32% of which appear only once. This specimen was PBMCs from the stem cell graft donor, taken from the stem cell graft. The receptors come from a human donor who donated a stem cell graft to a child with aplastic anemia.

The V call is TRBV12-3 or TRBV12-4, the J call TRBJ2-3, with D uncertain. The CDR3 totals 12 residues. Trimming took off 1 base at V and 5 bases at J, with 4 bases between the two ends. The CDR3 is CASSLGRDTQYF. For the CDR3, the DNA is TGTGCCAGCAGTTTAGGTCGAGATACGCAGTATTTT.

The CDR3 nucleotides read TGTGCCAGCAGTTTAGCTAGCGGGAGTTCCGCACCCTCCTCAGATACGCAGTATTTT. This codes for CASSLASGSSAPSSDTQYF. The rearrangement links TRBV6-5 to TRBJ2-3; 10 positions agree with TRBD2. Losses at the gene ends were 4 bases for V and 4 bases for J; bases not matched to a gene: 17. CDR3 length: 19 amino acids. In germline, CDR1 is MNHEY, CDR2 SVGAGI.

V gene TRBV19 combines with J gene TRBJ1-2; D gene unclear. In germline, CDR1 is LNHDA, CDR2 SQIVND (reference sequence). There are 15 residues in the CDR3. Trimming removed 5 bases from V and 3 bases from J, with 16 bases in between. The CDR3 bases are TGTGCCAGTAGTCTTAAGGTCGTGGCGGACTATGGCTACACCTTC. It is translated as CASSLKVVADYGYTF.

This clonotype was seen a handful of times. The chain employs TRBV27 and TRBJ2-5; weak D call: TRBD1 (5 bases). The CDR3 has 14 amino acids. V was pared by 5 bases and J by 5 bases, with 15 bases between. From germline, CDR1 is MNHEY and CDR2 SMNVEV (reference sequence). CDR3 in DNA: TGTGCCAGCAGTGGATTGTCGGCAGGGGAGACCCAGTACTTC. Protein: CASSGLSAGETQYF.

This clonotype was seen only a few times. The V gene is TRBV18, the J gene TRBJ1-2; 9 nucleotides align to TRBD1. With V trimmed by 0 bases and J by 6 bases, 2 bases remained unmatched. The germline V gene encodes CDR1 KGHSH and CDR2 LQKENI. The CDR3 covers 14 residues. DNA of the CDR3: TGTGCCAGCTCACCACCGGGACAGGGACATGGCTACACCTTC. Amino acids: CASSPPGQGHGYTF.

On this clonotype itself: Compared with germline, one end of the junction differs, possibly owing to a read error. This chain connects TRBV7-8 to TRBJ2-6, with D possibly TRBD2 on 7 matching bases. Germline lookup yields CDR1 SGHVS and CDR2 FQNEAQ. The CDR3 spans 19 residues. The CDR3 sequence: CASSALGGGRLSEANVLTF. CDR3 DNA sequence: TGTGCCAGCAGCGCATTGGGAGGGGGGCGGCTCTCTGAGGCCAACGTCCTGACTTTC.

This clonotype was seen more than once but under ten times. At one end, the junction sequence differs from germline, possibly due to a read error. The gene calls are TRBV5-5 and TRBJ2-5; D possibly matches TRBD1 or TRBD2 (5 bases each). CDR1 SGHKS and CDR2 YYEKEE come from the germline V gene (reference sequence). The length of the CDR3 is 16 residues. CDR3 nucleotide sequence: TGTGCCAGCAGGTTGGGGGACCCCCACCGGGAAGAGACCCAGTACTTC. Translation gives CASRLGDPHREETQYF.

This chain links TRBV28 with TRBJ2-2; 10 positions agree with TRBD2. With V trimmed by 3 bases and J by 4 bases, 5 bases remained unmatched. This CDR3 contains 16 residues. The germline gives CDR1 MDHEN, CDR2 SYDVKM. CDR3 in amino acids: CASSLTLAGVTGELFF. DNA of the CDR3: TGTGCCAGCAGTTTGACCCTAGCGGGAGTCACCGGGGAGCTGTTTTTT.

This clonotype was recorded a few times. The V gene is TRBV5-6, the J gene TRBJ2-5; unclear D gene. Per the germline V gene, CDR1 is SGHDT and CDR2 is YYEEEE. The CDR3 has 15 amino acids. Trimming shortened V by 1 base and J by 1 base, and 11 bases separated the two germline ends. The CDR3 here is CASSLFMTLQETQYF. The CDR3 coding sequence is TGTGCCAGCAGCTTGTTTATGACACTCCAAGAGACCCAGTACTTC.

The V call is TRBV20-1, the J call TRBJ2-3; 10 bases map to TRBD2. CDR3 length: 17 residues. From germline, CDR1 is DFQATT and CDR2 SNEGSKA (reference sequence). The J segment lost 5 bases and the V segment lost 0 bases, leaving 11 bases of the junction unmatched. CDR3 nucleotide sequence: TGCAGTGCTAGAGATCGGGCTAGCGGGAGTCTGGGAGATACGCAGTATTTT. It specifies CSARDRASGSLGDTQYF.

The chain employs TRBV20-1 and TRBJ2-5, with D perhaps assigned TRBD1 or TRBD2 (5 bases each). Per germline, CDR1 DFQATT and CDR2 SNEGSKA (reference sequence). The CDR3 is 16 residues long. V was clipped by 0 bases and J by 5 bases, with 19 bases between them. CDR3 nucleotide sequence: TGCAGTGCTAGAGATCTTTTCCTCTCCCGGGGCGAGACCCAGTACTTC. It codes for CSARDLFLSRGETQYF.

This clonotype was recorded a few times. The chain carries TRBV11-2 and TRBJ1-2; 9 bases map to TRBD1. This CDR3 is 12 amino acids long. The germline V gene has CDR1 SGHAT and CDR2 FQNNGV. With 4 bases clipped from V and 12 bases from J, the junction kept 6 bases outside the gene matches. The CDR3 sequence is CASSSDRGKHTF. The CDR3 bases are TGTGCCAGCAGCTCGGACAGGGGAAAGCACACCTTC.

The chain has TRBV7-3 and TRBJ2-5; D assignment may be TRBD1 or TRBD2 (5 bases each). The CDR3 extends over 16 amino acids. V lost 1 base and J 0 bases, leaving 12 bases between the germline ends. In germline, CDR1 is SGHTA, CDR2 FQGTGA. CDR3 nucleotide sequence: TGTGCCAGCAGCTTAAACGAGGGGCAATACCAAGAGACCCAGTACTTC. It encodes CASSLNEGQYQETQYF.

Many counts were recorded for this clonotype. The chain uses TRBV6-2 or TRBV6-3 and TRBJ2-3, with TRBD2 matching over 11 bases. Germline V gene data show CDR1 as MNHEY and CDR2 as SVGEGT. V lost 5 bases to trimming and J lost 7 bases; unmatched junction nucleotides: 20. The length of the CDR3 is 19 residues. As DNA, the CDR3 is TGTGCCAGCAGTCGAGCCCCCGGGACTAGCGGCGTCGGTCGGTATACGCAGTATTTT. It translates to CASSRAPGTSGVGRYTQYF.

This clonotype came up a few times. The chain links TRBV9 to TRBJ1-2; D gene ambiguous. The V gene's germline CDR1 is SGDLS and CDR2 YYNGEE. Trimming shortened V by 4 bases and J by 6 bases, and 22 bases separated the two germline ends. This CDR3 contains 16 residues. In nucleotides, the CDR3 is TGTGCCAGCAGCCACAGAGCCGGGCCCCGAGGTAATGGCTACACCTTC. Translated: CASSHRAGPRGNGYTF.

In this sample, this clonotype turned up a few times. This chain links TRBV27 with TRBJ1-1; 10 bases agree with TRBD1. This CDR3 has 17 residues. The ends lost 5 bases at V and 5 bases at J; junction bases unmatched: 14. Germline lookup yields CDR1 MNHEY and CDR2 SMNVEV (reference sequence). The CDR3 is CASSGRDRGLGRTEAFF. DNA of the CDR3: TGTGCCAGCAGTGGTCGGGACAGGGGATTAGGTCGAACTGAAGCTTTCTTT.

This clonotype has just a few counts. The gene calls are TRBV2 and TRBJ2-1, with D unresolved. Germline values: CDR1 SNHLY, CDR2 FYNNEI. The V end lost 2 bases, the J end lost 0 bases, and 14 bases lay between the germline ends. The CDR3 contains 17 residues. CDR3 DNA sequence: TGTGCCAGCAGTGAAAGATGGGTCCGGGCCTCCTACAATGAGCAGTTCTTC. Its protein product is CASSERWVRASYNEQFF.

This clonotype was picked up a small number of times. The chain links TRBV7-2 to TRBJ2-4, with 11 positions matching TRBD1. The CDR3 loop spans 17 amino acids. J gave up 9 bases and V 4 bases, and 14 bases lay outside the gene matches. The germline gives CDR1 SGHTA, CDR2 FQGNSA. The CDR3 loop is CASSSFRSGQGAVIQYF. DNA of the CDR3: TGTGCCAGCAGCTCATTCCGCAGTGGACAGGGGGCGGTCATTCAGTACTTC.

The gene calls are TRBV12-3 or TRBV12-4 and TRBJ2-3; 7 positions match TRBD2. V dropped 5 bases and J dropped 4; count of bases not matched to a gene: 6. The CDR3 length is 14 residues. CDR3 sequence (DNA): TGTGCCAGCAGTCCTAGCGGAGACGCAGATACGCAGTATTTT. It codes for CASSPSGDADTQYF.

Written as DNA, the CDR3 is TGCGCCAGCAGTCCAGGGTTGGATGGCTACACCTTC. This codes for CASSPGLDGYTF. The chain is built from TRBV5-1 and TRBJ1-2; D is perhaps TRBD1 (5 bases). The V gene's germline CDR1 is SGHRS and CDR2 YFSETQ. With 5 bases removed from V and 6 bases from J, the gap between germline ends came to 11 bases. The CDR3 length is 12 residues. Full variable domain (missing parts from reference TRBV5-1 and TRBJ1-2): KAGVTQTPRYLIKTRGQQVTLSCSPISGHRSVSWYQQTPGQGLQFLFEYFSETQRNKGNFPGRFSGRQFSNSRSEMNVSTLELGDSALYLCASSPGLDGYTFGSGTRLTVV.

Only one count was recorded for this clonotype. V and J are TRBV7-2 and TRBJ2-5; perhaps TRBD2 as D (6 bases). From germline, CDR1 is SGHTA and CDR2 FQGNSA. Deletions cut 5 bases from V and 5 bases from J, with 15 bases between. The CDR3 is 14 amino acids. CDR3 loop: CASSPTTSSETQYF. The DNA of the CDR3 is TGTGCCAGCAGCCCGACGACTAGTAGCGAGACCCAGTACTTC.

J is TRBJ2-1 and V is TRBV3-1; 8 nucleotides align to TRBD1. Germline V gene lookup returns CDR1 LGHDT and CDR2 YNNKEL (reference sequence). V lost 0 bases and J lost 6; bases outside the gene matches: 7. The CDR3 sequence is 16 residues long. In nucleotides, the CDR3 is TGTGCCAGCAGCCAAGATGTAGGACAGGGATTCAATGAGCAGTTCTTC. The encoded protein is CASSQDVGQGFNEQFF.

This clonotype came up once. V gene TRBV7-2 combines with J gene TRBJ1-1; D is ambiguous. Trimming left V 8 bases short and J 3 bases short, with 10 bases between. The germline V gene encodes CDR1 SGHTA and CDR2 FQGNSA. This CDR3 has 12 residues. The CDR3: CASCNMYTEAFF. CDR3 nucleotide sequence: TGTGCCAGCTGCAACATGTACACTGAAGCTTTCTTT.

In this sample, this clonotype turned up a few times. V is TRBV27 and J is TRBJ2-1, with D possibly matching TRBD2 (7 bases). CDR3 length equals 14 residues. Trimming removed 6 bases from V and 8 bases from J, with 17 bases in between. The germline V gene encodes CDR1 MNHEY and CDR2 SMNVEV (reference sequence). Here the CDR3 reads CASRAGAGVDEQFF. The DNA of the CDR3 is TGTGCCAGCAGGGCGGGGGCGGGAGTTGATGAGCAGTTCTTC.

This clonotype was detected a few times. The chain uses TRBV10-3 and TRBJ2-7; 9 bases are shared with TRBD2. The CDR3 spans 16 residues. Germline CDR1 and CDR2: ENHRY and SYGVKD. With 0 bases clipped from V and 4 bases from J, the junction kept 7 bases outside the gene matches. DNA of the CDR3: TGTGCCATCAGTGAGTCTGGGGCTAGCGGGAAATACGAGCAGTACTTC. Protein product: CAISESGASGKYEQYF.

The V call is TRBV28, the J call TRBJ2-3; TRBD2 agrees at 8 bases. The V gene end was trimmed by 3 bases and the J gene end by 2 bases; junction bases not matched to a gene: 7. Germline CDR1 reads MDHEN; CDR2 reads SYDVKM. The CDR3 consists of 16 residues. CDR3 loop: CASSFVAGSSTDTQYF. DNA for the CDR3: TGTGCCAGCAGTTTCGTAGCGGGATCGTCCACAGATACGCAGTATTTT.

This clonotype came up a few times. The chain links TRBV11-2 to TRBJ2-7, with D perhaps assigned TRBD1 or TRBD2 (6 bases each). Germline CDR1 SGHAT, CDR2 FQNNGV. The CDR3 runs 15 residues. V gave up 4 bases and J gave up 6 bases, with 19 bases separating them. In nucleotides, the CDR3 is TGTGCCAGCAGCTCCTCCTGGGCAGGGGAGGCCGAGCAGTACTTC. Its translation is CASSSSWAGEAEQYF.